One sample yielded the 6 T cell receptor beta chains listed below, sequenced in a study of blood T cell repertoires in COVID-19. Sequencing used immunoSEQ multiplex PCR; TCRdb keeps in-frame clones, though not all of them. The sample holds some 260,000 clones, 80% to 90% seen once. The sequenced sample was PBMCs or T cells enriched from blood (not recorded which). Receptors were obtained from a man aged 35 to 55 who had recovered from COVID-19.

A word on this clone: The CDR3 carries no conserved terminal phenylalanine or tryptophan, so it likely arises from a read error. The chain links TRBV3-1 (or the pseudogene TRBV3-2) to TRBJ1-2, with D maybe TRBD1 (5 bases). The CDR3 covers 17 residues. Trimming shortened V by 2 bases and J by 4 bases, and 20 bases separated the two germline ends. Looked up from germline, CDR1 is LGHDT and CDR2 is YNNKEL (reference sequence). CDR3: CASSQISGQAGPYGYTL. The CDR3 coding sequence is TGTGCCAGCAGCCAAATAAGTGGGCAGGCGGGACCCTATGGCTACACCCTC.

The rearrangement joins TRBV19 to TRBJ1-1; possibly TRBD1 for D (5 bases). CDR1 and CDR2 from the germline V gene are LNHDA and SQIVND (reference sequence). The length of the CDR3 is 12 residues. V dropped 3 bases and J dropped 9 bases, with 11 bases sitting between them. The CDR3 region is CASSMAGLKAFF. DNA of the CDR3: TGTGCCAGTAGTATGGCGGGGCTTAAAGCTTTCTTT.

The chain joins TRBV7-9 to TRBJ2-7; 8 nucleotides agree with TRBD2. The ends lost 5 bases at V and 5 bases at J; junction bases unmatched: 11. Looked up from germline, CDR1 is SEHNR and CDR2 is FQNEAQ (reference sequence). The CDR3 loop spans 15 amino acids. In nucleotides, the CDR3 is TGTGCCAGCAGCCCCCCGGGTAGCGGGATTAACGAGCAGTACTTC. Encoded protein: CASSPPGSGINEQYF.

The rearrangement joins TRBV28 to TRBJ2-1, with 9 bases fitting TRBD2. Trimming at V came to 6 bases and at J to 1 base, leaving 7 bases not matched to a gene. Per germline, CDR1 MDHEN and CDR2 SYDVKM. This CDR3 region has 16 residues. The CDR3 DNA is TGTGCCAGCAGGTCGCGGGAGGGCCGGTCCTACAATGAGCAGTTCTTC. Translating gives CASRSREGRSYNEQFF.

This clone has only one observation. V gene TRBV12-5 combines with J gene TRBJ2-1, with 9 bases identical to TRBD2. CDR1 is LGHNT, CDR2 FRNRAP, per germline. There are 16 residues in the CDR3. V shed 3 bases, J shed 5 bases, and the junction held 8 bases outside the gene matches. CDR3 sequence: CASGFTLAGEDNEQFF. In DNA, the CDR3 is TGTGCTAGTGGTTTTACCTTAGCGGGAGAAGACAATGAGCAGTTCTTC.

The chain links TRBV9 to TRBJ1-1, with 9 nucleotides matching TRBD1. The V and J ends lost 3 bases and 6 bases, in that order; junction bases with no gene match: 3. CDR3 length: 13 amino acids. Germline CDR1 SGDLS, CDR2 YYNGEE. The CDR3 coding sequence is TGTGCCAGCAGCGCGAGACAGGGGGCTGAAGCTTTCTTT. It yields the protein CASSARQGAEAFF.